This T cell receptor (beta chain) was profiled in a study of blood T cell repertoires in COVID-19. There are a few counts of this clone. V was shortened by 1 base and J by 4 bases, with 13 bases between the two germline ends. The CDR3 length is 15 residues. The germline V gene has CDR1 LNHDA and CDR2 SQIVND (reference sequence). Clones were read by immunoSEQ multiplex PCR, and TCRdb kept only the in-frame ones, dropping some. Here the sample spans tens of thousands of clones, approximately 80% being singletons. The sequenced sample consisted of peripheral blood. This receptor was obtained from a man aged 65 to 79 with acute or convalescent COVID-19. The chain links TRBV19 to TRBJ1-2; D is unresolved. CDR3 in DNA: TGTGCCAGTAGTATAGTAAGAGATTCGGGCTATGGCTACACCTTC. Translation gives CASSIVRDSGYGYTF.